One and the same sample provided the 2 T cell receptor beta chains below, sequenced in a study of metastatic and nonmetastatic thyroid tumors (TCRdb year 2020). No patient had received any treatment before thyroid surgery. The library was built by means of PCR. The reads were generated on an Illumina HiSeq 4000. The raw public reads went through TCRdb reprocessing: fastp at Q25, MiXCR clone calling, in-frame beta chains kept. This sample is represented by roughly 83,000 clones; approximately 15% of them were singletons. The biggest ten clones account for 3.6% of the sample. Source material: blood. The receptors stem from a female donor with papillary thyroid cancer or a benign thyroid nodule (not recorded which). Some clones in this sample may be carry-over from other donors' samples.

A few counts support this clone. The rearrangement uses TRBV12-3 or TRBV12-4 and TRBJ2-3; D gene unclear. CDR3 length: 18 amino acids. Trimming removed 4 bases at V and 2 bases at J, with 22 bases between. CDR3 DNA sequence: TGTGCCAGCAGTTCGTCCGGGCTCGGCATGGAATACACAGATACGCAGTATTTT. Translation gives CASSSSGLGMEYTDTQYF.

This clone was seen a handful of times. The rearrangement links TRBV12-3 or TRBV12-4 to TRBJ2-7; no firm D call. V was trimmed by 4 bases and J by 6 bases, leaving 10 bases between them. The CDR3 loop spans 12 amino acids. CDR3 protein: CASSWVGVEQYF. CDR3 DNA: TGTGCCAGCAGTTGGGTGGGCGTCGAGCAGTACTTC.